This is a list of T cell receptor beta chains from one sample in a study of spatial heterogeneity in lung cancer. TCRdb recomputed calls from the 5' RACE reads with MiXCR, one row per CDR3 protein. Among thousands of distinct CDR3 sequences listed, under 25% were seen once. The starting material was PBMCs, obtained at surgery. The receptor source for this set is a female donor with early-stage non-small cell lung cancer. The CDR3 runs from the conserved cysteine through the conserved F or W. Fields, in order: V gene, clone size, D gene, J gene, CDR3 protein, CDR3 DNA. A D gene is named only where the DNA matches it firmly. Clone size is stated in some rows and not others, as once, few, many or a class when expanded.

>TRBV7-9|medium-sized|TRBD1|TRBJ2-3
CASSPTGTADTQYF
TGTGCCAGCAGCCCAACGGGGACAGCAGATACGCAGTATTTT
>TRBV11-2|medium-sized|NA|TRBJ2-5
CASNARGQAQETQYF
TGTGCCAGCAATGCTCGAGGGCAGGCCCAAGAGACCCAGTACTTC
>TRBV11-2|many|NA|TRBJ2-7
CASSLGLAPTVGDF
TGTGCCAGCAGCCTCGGTCTAGCCCCCACCGTAGGGGACTTC
>TRBV9|medium-sized|NA|TRBJ2-1
CASSVVGGRDEQFF
TGTGCCAGCAGCGTAGTGGGGGGGCGCGATGAGCAGTTCTTC
>TRBV6-5|few|NA|TRBJ1-5
CASRPPGSSNQPQHF
TGTGCCAGCAGACCCCCGGGCAGTAGTAATCAGCCCCAGCATTTT
>TRBV27|few|NA|TRBJ2-1
CASSLLGSTGNEQFF
TGTGCCAGCAGTTTATTGGGCTCGACTGGGAATGAGCAGTTCTTC
>TRBV29-1|medium-sized|TRBD1|TRBJ2-6
CSAIGQGSTGANVLTF
TGCAGCGCTATCGGACAGGGATCAACTGGGGCCAACGTCCTGACTTTC
>TRBV9|medium-sized|NA|TRBJ2-1
CASSVGPGHNEQFF
TGTGCCAGCAGCGTAGGACCCGGGCACAATGAGCAGTTCTTC
>TRBV7-9|medium-sized|NA|TRBJ2-4
CASSLGAGKAKNIQYF
TGTGCCAGCAGCTTAGGGGCAGGGAAAGCCAAAAACATTCAGTACTTC
>TRBV28|many|NA|TRBJ2-1
CASSLLELGGRDEQFF
TGTGCCAGCAGTTTACTGGAGCTTGGAGGTCGCGATGAGCAGTTCTTC
>TRBV12-3/TRBV12-4|NA|TRBD1|TRBJ1-2
CASSSYTDRGSIYGYTF
TGTGCCAGCAGTTCGTATACTGACAGGGGGAGCATCTATGGCTACACCTTC
>TRBV27|medium-sized|NA|TRBJ1-2
CASTAGGSNYGYTF
TGTGCCAGCACCGCCGGGGGCAGTAACTATGGCTACACCTTC
>TRBV10-3|NA|TRBD1|TRBJ2-7
CAIKGDRAPDEQYF
TGTGCCATCAAAGGGGACAGGGCACCCGACGAGCAGTACTTC
>TRBV5-5|medium-sized|NA|TRBJ1-1
CASTGWQGLITTEAFF
TGTGCCAGCACCGGGTGGCAGGGTCTCATTACGACTGAAGCTTTCTTT
>TRBV12-3/TRBV12-4|many|NA|TRBJ2-3
CASSFALTDTQYF
TGTGCCAGCAGTTTCGCCCTCACAGATACGCAGTATTTT
>TRBV20-1|many|NA|TRBJ2-5
CSAYPSQETQYF
TGCAGTGCGTACCCATCCCAAGAGACCCAGTACTTC
>TRBV7-2|NA|NA|TRBJ2-1
CASSLLSRGGLRNEQFF
TGTGCCAGCAGCTTATTATCCCGGGGCGGCCTCCGCAATGAGCAGTTCTTC
>TRBV7-9|medium-sized|NA|TRBJ1-1
CASSLREEGTEAFF
TGTGCCAGCAGCTTAAGGGAGGAGGGCACTGAAGCTTTCTTT
>TRBV5-6|NA|NA|TRBJ1-1
CASSRIRNTEAFF
TGTGCCAGCAGCCGAATTAGGAACACTGAAGCTTTCTTT
>TRBV5-1|NA|TRBD2|TRBJ2-3
CASSILAGDTDTQYF
TGCGCCAGCAGTATCCTAGCGGGGGACACAGATACGCAGTATTTT
>TRBV20-1|NA|TRBD1|TRBJ1-1
CSARQGIEVAFF
TGCAGTGCCCGACAGGGTATTGAAGTAGCTTTCTTT
>TRBV7-9|medium-sized|NA|TRBJ2-4
CASSLRGDIQYF
TGTGCCAGCAGCTTGAGGGGGGACATTCAGTACTTC
>TRBV21-1|medium-sized|NA|TRBJ2-5
CASSTLETQYF
TGTGCCAGCAGCACCCTAGAGACCCAGTACTTC
>TRBV12-3/TRBV12-4|NA|NA|TRBJ1-1
CASKFGSMNTEAFF
TGTGCCAGCAAATTTGGGAGCATGAACACTGAAGCTTTCTTT
>TRBV6-1|NA|NA|TRBJ2-2
CASRVGDFTGELFF
TGTGCCAGCAGAGTTGGAGATTTCACCGGGGAGCTGTTTTTT
>TRBV20-1|medium-sized|NA|TRBJ1-1
CSASGGLGNTEAFF
TGCAGTGCTAGCGGGGGGCTGGGGAACACTGAAGCTTTCTTT
>TRBV29-1|medium-sized|NA|TRBJ1-5
CSVEESGGNQPQHF
TGCAGCGTTGAAGAGTCCGGAGGCAATCAGCCCCAGCATTTT
>TRBV27|many|NA|TRBJ2-3
CASSGTSEDTQYF
TGTGCCAGCAGCGGGACCAGCGAGGATACGCAGTATTTT
>TRBV5-1|NA|NA|TRBJ2-2
CASSLRQQENTGELFF
TGCGCCAGCAGCCTAAGACAGCAGGAGAACACCGGGGAGCTGTTTTTT